This T cell receptor (beta chain) is from a study of technical replicates of blood from a handful of donors. This table comes from immunoSEQ multiplex PCR, and its TCRdb copy is limited to in-frame clones, with some not included. This table holds roughly 72,000 clones, 80% to 95% found once. The V gene's germline CDR1 is LGHNA and CDR2 YSLEER. After removal of 5 bases from V and 2 bases from J, the junction contained 4 bases not matched to a gene. The CDR3 has 16 residues. This receptor was identified in a human donor in good health. J is TRBJ2-1 and V is TRBV4-3; 12 positions match TRBD2. The sequenced sample consisted of T cells isolated from PBMCs. The CDR3 nucleotides are TGCGCCAGCAGCTCCCGGACTAGCGGGGCCTACAATGAGCAGTTCTTC. Encoded protein: CASSSRTSGAYNEQFF.